The clone carrying this TCR beta chain came up many times. What it binds is not known. The data stem from a study of breast tumors, draining lymph nodes, adjacent tissues. MiXCR, run by TCRdb on the multiplex PCR reads, gives a single entry per CDR3 protein. The sample contains about 140,000 distinct CDR3 sequences, about a fifth of which appear only once. Samples came from axillary lymph nodes draining the breast cancer. Per the germline V gene, CDR1 is ENHRY and CDR2 is SYGVKD. The CDR3 loop spans 16 amino acids. Trimming removed 0 bases from V and 7 bases from J; junction bases left unmatched: 5. Findings and caveats of the study: Compared with lymph nodes, tumors were less diverse; compared with nontumor tissue, more.

V is TRBV10-3 and J is TRBJ1-4, with 10 bases matching TRBD1. Material for sequencing was axillary lymph node tissue. This receptor was obtained from a female donor with breast cancer. Some clones in this sample may be carry-over from other donors' samples. CDR3 region: CAISESLTGGGEKLFF. CDR3 coding DNA: TGTGCCATCAGTGAGTCGTTGACAGGGGGCGGTGAAAAACTGTTTTTT.